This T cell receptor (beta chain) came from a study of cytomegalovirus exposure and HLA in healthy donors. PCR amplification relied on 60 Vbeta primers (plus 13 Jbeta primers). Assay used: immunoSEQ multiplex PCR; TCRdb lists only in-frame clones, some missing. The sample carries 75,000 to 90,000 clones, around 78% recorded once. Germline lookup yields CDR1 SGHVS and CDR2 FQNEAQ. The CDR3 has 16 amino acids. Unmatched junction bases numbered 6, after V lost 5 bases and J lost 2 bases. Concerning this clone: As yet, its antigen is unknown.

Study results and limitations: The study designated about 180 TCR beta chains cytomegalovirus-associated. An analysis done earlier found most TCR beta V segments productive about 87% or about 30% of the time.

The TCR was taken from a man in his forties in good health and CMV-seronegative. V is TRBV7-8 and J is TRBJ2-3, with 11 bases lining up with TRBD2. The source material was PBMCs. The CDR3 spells CASSLTSGNPTDTQYF. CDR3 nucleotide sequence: TGTGCCAGCAGCCTGACTAGCGGGAACCCCACAGATACGCAGTATTTT.